This TCR beta chain originates from a study of cytomegalovirus exposure and HLA in healthy donors. Overall study context: Counted in an early data release were about 85 million unique TCRs from HLA-typed donors.

The PCR ran on 60 Vbeta and 13 Jbeta primers. The data were produced by immunoSEQ multiplex PCR, yet TCRdb's version contains in-frame clones alone and is incomplete. Altogether around 210,000 clones are present, around 83% being singletons, with the ten largest covering around 0.23%. The length of the CDR3 is 10 residues. Germline V gene sequence: CDR1 MNHEY, CDR2 SVGAGI. V was clipped by 9 bases and J by 12 bases, with 14 bases between them. This clone showed up just a few times. This TCR came from a girl aged 2-10 years in good health and CMV-seronegative. Sequencing was carried out using PBMCs. The gene calls are TRBV6-5 and TRBJ1-2; no clear D. The CDR3 sequence: CARQRFPHTF. DNA of the CDR3: TGTGCCAGGCAACGGTTCCCCCACACCTTC.